This T cell receptor (beta chain) is from a study of OX40 agonist ivuxolimab in advanced cancers. The study's findings and limits: Patients who responded partially at 0.1-3.0 mg/kg showed clonal expansion ranking among the lowest. Among the nonresponders, some also had low normalized T-cell clonal expansion. Clonal expansion from baseline to week 6 occurred in both CD4+ and CD8+ T cells.

The study sampled blood at baseline, cycle 4 day 1, and cycle 7 day 1. Notes on this clone: As yet, its antigen is unknown.

Sequencing was performed with immunoSEQ multiplex PCR; in TCRdb, only in-frame clones are kept and a portion is missing. The table includes about 40,000 clones, about 86% detected once. This sequence was found in an adult with an advanced solid tumor such as melanoma, head and neck, liver or kidney cancer. The source was CD4+ or CD8+ T cells sorted from blood, collected in a trial of the OX40 agonist ivuxolimab.

CDR3 nucleotides: TGTGCCAGCAGCCCCCTTGGTTTATTGATGAACACTGAAGCTTTCTTT. This translates into CASSPLGLLMNTEAFF. The chain joins TRBV9 to TRBJ1-1; the D is unclear. The germline V and J ends were trimmed by 4 bases and 0 bases, with 16 bases remaining between them. CDR1 is SGDLS and CDR2 is YYNGEE in the germline V gene. The CDR3 is 16 amino acids.